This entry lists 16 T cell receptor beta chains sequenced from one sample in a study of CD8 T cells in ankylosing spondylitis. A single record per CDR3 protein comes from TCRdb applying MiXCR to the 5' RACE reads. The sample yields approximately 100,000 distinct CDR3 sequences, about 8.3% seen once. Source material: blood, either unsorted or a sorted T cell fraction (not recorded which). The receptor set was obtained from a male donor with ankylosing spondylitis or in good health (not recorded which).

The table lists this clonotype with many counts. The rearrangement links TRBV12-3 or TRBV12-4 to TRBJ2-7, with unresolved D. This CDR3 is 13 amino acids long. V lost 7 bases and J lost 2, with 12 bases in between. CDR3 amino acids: CASTLAEPYEQYF. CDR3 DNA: TGTGCCAGCACCTTGGCCGAACCCTACGAGCAGTACTTC.

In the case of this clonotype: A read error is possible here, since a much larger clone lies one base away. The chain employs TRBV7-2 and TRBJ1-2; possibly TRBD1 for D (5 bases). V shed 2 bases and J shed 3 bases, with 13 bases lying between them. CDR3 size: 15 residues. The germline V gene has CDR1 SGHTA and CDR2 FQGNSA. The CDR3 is CASSLYIGADYGYTF. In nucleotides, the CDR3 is TGTGCCAGCAGCTTATATATCGGGGCAGACTATGGCTACACCTTC.

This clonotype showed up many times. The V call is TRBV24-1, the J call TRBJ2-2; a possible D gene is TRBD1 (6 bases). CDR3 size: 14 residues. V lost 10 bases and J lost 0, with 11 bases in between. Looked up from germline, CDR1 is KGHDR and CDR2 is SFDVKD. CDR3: CATQGPANTGELFF. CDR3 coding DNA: TGTGCCACTCAGGGGCCCGCGAACACCGGGGAGCTGTTTTTT.

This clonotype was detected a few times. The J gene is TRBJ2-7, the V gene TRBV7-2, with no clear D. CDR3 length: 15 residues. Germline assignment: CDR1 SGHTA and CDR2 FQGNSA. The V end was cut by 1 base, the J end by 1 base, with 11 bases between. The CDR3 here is CASSLGMSHSYEQYF. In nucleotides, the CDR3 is TGTGCCAGCAGCTTAGGCATGTCCCATTCCTACGAGCAGTACTTC.

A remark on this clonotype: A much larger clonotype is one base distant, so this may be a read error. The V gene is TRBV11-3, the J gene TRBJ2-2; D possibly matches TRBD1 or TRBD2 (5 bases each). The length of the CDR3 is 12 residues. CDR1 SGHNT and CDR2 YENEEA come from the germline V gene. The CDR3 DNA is TGTGCCAGCAGCTCCCCACTCGGGGCGCTGTTTTTT. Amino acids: CASSSPLGALFF.

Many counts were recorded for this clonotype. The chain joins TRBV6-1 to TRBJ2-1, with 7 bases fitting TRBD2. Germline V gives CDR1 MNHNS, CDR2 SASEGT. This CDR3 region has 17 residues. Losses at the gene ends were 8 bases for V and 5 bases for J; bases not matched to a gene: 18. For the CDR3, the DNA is TGTGCCAGCTCCGGGCCCACTAGGACTAGGTCCCACAATGAGCAGTTCTTC. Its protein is CASSGPTRTRSHNEQFF.

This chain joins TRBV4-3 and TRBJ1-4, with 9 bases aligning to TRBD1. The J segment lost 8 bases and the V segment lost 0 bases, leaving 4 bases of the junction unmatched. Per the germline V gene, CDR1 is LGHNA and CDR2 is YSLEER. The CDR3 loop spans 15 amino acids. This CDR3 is CASSQDTGGREKLFF. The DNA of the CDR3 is TGCGCCAGCAGCCAAGACACAGGGGGCCGGGAAAAACTGTTTTTT.

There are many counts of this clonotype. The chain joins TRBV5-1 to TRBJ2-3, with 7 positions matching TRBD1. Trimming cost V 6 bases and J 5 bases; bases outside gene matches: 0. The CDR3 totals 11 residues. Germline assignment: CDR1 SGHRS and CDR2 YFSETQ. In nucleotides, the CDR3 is TGCGCCAGCACAGGGGGAGATACGCAGTATTTT. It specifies CASTGGDTQYF.

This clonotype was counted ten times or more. CDR3 bases: TGTGCCAGCAGTACGGGCTCCCTTGGCACTGAAGCTTTCTTT. The encoded protein is CASSTGSLGTEAFF. The V call is TRBV6-1, the J call TRBJ1-1, with unresolved D. The V gene lost 5 bases and the J gene lost 4 bases, with 14 bases spanning the gap. The CDR3 is 14 amino acids. CDR1 and CDR2 from the germline V gene are MNHNS and SASEGT.

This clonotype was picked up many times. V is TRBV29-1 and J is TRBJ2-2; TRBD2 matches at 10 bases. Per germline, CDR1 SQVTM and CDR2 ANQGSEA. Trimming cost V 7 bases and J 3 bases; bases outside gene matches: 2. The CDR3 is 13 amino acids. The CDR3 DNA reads TGCAGCGCGACTAGCGGGCACACCGGGGAGCTGTTTTTT. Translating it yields CSATSGHTGELFF.

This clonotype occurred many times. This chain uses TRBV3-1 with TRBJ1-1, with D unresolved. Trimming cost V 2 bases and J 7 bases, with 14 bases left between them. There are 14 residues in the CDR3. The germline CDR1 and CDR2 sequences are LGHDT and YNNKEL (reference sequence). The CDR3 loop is CASSQTVNIGEAFF. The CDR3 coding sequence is TGTGCCAGCAGCCAAACGGTGAATATCGGTGAAGCTTTCTTT.

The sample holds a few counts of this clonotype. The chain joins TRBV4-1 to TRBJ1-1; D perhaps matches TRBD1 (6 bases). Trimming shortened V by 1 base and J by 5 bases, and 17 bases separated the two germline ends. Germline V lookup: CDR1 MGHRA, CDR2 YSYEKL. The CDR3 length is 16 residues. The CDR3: CASSQVFWGRGTEAFF. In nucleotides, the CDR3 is TGCGCCAGCAGCCAAGTCTTTTGGGGCAGGGGAACTGAAGCTTTCTTT.

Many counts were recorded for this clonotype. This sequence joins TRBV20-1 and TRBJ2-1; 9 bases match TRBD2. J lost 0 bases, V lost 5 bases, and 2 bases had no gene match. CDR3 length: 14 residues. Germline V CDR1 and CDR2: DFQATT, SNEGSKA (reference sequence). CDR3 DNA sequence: TGCAGTGCTTTTAGCGGGAGCTCCTACAATGAGCAGTTCTTC. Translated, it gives CSAFSGSSYNEQFF.

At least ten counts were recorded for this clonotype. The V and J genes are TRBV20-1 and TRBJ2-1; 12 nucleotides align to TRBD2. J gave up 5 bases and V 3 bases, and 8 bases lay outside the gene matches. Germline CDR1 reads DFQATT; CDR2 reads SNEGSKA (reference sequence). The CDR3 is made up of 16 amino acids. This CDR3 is CSASTLAGGPHNEQFF. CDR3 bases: TGCAGTGCTAGTACGCTAGCGGGGGGGCCACACAATGAGCAGTTCTTC.

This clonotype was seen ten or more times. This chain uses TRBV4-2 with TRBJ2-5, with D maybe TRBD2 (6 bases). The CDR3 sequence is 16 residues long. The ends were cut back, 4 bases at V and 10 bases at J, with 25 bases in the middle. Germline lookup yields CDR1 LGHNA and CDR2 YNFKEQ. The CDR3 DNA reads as TGTGCCAGCAGCCGGAAGAGCTACCGAGGCGGCGGGGACCAGTACTTC. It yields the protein CASSRKSYRGGGDQYF.

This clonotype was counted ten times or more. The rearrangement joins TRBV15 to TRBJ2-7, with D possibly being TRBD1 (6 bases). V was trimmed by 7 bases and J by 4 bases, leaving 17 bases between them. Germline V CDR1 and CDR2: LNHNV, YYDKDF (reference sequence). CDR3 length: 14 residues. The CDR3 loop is CATTAKDRPYEQYF. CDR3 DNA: TGTGCCACCACCGCCAAGGACAGACCGTACGAGCAGTACTTC.